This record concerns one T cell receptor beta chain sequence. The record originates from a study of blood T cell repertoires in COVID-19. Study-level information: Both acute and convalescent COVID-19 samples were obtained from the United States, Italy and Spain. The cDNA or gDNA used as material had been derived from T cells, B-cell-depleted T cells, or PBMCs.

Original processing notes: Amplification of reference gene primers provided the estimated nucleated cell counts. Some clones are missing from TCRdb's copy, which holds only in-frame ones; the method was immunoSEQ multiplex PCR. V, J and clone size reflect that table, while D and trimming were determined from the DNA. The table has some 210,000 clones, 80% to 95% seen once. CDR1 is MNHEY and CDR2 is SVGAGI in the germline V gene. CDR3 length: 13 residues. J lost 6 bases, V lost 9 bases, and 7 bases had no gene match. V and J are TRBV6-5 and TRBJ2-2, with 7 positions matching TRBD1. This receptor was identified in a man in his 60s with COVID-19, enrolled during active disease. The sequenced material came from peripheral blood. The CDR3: CASRQGRAGELFF. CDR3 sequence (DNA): TGTGCCAGTCGACAGGGTAGAGCCGGGGAGCTGTTTTTT.